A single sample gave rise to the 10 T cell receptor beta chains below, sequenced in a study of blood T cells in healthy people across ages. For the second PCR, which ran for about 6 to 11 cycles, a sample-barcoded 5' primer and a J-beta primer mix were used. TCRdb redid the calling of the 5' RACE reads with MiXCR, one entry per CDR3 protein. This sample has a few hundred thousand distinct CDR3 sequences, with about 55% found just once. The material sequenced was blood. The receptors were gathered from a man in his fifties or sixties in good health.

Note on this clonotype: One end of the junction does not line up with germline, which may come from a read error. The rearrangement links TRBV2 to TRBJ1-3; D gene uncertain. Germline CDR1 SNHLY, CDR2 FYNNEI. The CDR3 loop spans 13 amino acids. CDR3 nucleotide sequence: TGTGCCAGCAGGGAAGGCCCTGGAAACACCATATATTTT. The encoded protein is CASREGPGNTIYF.

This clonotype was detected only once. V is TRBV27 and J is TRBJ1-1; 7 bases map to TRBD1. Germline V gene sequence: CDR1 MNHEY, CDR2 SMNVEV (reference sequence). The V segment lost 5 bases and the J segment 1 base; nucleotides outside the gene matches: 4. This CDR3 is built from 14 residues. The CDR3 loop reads CASSTRTGNTEAFF. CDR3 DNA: TGTGCCAGCAGTACGCGGACAGGGAACACTGAAGCTTTCTTT.

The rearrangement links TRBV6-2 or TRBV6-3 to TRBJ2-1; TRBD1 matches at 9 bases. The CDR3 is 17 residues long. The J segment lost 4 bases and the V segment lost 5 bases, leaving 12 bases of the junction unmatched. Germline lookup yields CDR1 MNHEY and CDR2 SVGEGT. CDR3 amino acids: CASSPGQGLNLYNEQFF. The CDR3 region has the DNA TGTGCCAGCAGTCCGGGACAGGGCCTCAACCTTTACAATGAGCAGTTCTTC.

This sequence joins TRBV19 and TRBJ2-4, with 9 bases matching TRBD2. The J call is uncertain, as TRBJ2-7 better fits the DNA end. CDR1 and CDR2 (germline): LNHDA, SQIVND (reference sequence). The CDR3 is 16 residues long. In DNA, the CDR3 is TGTGCCAGTACCTCGGCCCCCCCGGGACTAGCATCCGAGCAGTACTTC. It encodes CASTSAPPGLASEQYF.

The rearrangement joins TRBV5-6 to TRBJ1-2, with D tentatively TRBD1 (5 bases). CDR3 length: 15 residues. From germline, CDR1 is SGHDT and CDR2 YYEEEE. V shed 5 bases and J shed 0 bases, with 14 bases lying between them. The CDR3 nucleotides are TGTGCCAGCAGTCCGAGGACACGCCCTAACTATGGCTACACCTTC. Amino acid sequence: CASSPRTRPNYGYTF. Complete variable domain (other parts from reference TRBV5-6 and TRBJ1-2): DAGVTQSPTHLIKTRGQQVTLRCSPKSGHDTVSWYQQALGQGPQFIFQYYEEEERQRGNFPDRFSGHQFPNYSSELNVNALLLGDSALYLCASSPRTRPNYGYTFGSGTRLTVV.

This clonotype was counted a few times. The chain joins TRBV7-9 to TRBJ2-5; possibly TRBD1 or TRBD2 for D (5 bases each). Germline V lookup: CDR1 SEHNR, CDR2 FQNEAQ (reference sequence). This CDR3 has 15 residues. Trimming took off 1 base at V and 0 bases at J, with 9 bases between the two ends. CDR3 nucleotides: TGTGCCAGCAGCTTAGGTCAGGGAGACCAAGAGACCCAGTACTTC. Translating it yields CASSLGQGDQETQYF.

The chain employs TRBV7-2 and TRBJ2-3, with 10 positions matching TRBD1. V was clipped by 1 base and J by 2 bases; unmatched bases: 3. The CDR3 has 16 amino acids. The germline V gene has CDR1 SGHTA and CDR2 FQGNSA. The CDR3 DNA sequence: TGTGCCAGCAGCTTAGGGGGACAGGGGCTCACAGATACGCAGTATTTT. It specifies CASSLGGQGLTDTQYF.

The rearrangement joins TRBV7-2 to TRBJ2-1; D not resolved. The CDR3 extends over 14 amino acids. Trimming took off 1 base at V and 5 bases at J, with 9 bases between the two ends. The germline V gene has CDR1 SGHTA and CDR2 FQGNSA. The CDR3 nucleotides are TGTACCAGCAGCTTAGTGGGCCAGAACAATGAGCAGTTCTTC. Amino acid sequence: CTSSLVGQNNEQFF.

The CDR3 region is CASSLETGTYSNQPQHF. For the CDR3, the DNA is TGTGCCAGCAGCTTAGAGACAGGGACCTATAGCAATCAGCCCCAGCATTTT. The rearrangement joins TRBV7-2 to TRBJ1-5, with TRBD1 matching over 7 bases. The CDR3 loop spans 17 amino acids. J gave up 0 bases and V 1 base, and 6 bases lay outside the gene matches. The germline CDR1 and CDR2 sequences are SGHTA and FQGNSA.

CDR3 in amino acids: CASSYQPGGQETQYF. The CDR3 DNA follows: TGTGCCAGTTCCTACCAGCCGGGGGGTCAAGAGACCCAGTACTTC. This chain connects TRBV19 to TRBJ2-5; TRBD2 matches 7 bases. The V gene's germline CDR1 is LNHDA and CDR2 SQIVND (reference sequence). The ends lost 8 bases at V and 2 bases at J; junction bases unmatched: 11. The CDR3 totals 15 residues.